This TCR beta chain was sequenced in a study of cytomegalovirus exposure and HLA in healthy donors. The assay was immunoSEQ multiplex PCR, and TCRdb's table has in-frame clones only and misses some. The sample consists of tens of thousands of clones, 95% of them appearing once. The V end was cut by 4 bases, the J end by 3 bases, with 14 bases between. The CDR3 has 14 residues. Germline V lookup: CDR1 SGHKS, CDR2 YYEKEE (reference sequence). The study's findings and limits: The listing of approximately 160 TCR beta chains classed them as cytomegalovirus-associated.

Worth noting for this clone: Its cognate antigen is unknown.

The sequencing input was PBMCs. The J gene is TRBJ2-7, the V gene TRBV5-5, with D maybe TRBD1 (6 bases). The sequence derives from a woman aged 18-29 years in good health and CMV-seropositive. The CDR3 reads CASSHGGQRYEQYF. In nucleotides, the CDR3 is TGTGCCAGCAGCCATGGAGGACAGCGCTACGAGCAGTACTTC.